This is a list of T cell receptor beta chains from one sample in a study of blood T cell repertoires in COVID-19. Using immunoSEQ multiplex PCR, the repertoire was profiled, and TCRdb retains in-frame clones only, with some absent. Of under 80,000 clones in the sample, approximately 83% were seen once. The material sequenced was peripheral blood. These receptors all come from a human donor in a cohort sampled during active COVID-19. The CDR3 runs from the conserved cysteine through the conserved F or W. D genes are given only for firm matches. Clone size appears in some rows only: once, few, many, or a class for an expanded clone.

V gene: TRBV6-5; clone size: once; J gene: TRBJ1-3; D gene: NA; CDR3 protein: CASSLSFRNTIYF; CDR3 DNA: TGTGCCAGCAGCCTTTCATTCAGGAACACCATATATTTT
V gene: TRBV6-1; clone size: NA; J gene: TRBJ1-5; D gene: NA; CDR3 protein: CASSEPGISNQPQHF; CDR3 DNA: TGTGCCAGCAGTGAACCGGGGATAAGCAATCAGCCCCAGCATTTT
V gene: TRBV5-4; clone size: NA; J gene: TRBJ1-3; D gene: TRBD1; CDR3 protein: CASSLQGTVSGNTIYF; CDR3 DNA: TGTGCCAGCAGCTTGCAGGGGACAGTCTCTGGAAACACCATATATTTT
V gene: TRBV6-5; clone size: NA; J gene: TRBJ2-1; D gene: NA; CDR3 protein: CASSTPGGYNEQFF; CDR3 DNA: TGTGCCAGCAGCACACCAGGGGGGTACAATGAGCAGTTCTTC
V gene: TRBV6-4; clone size: NA; J gene: TRBJ2-1; D gene: NA; CDR3 protein: CATTSRGEQFF; CDR3 DNA: TGTGCCACTACTTCAAGGGGTGAGCAGTTCTTC
V gene: TRBV19; clone size: once; J gene: TRBJ2-2; D gene: NA; CDR3 protein: CASTQNRGGELFF; CDR3 DNA: TGTGCCAGTACACAGAATCGGGGCGGGGAGCTGTTTTTT
V gene: TRBV9; clone size: NA; J gene: TRBJ2-1; D gene: NA; CDR3 protein: CASSVAGSGPYNEQFF; CDR3 DNA: TGTGCCAGCAGCGTAGCCGGCAGCGGGCCCTACAATGAGCAGTTCTTC
V gene: TRBV6-5; clone size: NA; J gene: TRBJ1-2; D gene: NA; CDR3 protein: CASSNHNRDGYTF; CDR3 DNA: TGTGCCAGCTCAAACCATAACAGGGATGGCTACACCTTC
V gene: TRBV6-5; clone size: few; J gene: TRBJ1-6; D gene: TRBD1; CDR3 protein: CASTPDRGPSPLHF; CDR3 DNA: TGTGCCAGCACCCCTGACAGGGGGCCTTCACCCCTCCACTTT
V gene: TRBV7-2; clone size: NA; J gene: TRBJ1-1; D gene: TRBD1; CDR3 protein: CASSWSQGATEAFF; CDR3 DNA: TGTGCCAGCAGCTGGTCTCAGGGGGCCACTGAAGCTTTCTTT
V gene: TRBV5-6; clone size: NA; J gene: TRBJ2-3; D gene: TRBD1; CDR3 protein: CASSLGTGGWDTQYF; CDR3 DNA: TGTGCCAGCAGCCTCGGGACAGGGGGCTGGGATACGCAGTATTTT
V gene: TRBV5-1; clone size: once; J gene: TRBJ2-4; D gene: TRBD2; CDR3 protein: CASSFTSGGAMDIQYF; CDR3 DNA: TGCGCCAGCAGCTTTACTAGCGGGGGGGCCATGGACATTCAGTACTTC
V gene: TRBV27; clone size: NA; J gene: TRBJ2-7; D gene: NA; CDR3 protein: CASSLVGSGYEQYF; CDR3 DNA: TGTGCCAGCAGTTTAGTGGGCAGCGGGTACGAGCAGTACTTC
V gene: TRBV7-2; clone size: NA; J gene: TRBJ2-2; D gene: NA; CDR3 protein: CASSLAGGANTGELFF; CDR3 DNA: TGTGCCAGCAGCTTAGCGGGGGGTGCGAACACCGGGGAGCTGTTTTTT
V gene: TRBV3-1/TRBV3-2; clone size: NA; J gene: TRBJ2-7; D gene: TRBD1; CDR3 protein: CASSLLNRGLGEQYF; CDR3 DNA: TGTGCCAGCAGCCTCTTAAACAGGGGTTTGGGCGAGCAGTACTTC
V gene: TRBV27; clone size: NA; J gene: TRBJ2-6; D gene: NA; CDR3 protein: CASSLSGANVLTF; CDR3 DNA: TGTGCCAGCAGCCTATCTGGGGCCAACGTCCTGACTTTC
V gene: TRBV29-1; clone size: NA; J gene: TRBJ2-5; D gene: NA; CDR3 protein: CSGATGETQYF; CDR3 DNA: TGCAGCGGGGCAACAGGGGAGACCCAGTACTTC
V gene: TRBV6-6; clone size: NA; J gene: TRBJ2-3; D gene: TRBD2; CDR3 protein: CASSYLGGGPTDTQYF; CDR3 DNA: TGTGCCAGCAGTTACTTGGGCGGGGGACCCACAGATACGCAGTATTTT
V gene: TRBV3-1/TRBV3-2; clone size: NA; J gene: TRBJ2-7; D gene: TRBD1; CDR3 protein: CASSPSTGIGSPYYEQYF; CDR3 DNA: TGTGCCAGCAGCCCATCGACAGGGATCGGCAGCCCGTACTACGAGCAGTACTTC
V gene: TRBV2; clone size: NA; J gene: TRBJ2-5; D gene: NA; CDR3 protein: CASSPGGPSETQYF; CDR3 DNA: TGTGCCAGCAGTCCCGGGGGGCCCTCAGAGACCCAGTACTTC
V gene: TRBV15; clone size: few; J gene: TRBJ1-2; D gene: NA; CDR3 protein: CATSRGADYGYTF; CDR3 DNA: TGTGCCACCAGCAGAGGAGCCGACTATGGCTACACCTTC
V gene: TRBV6-5; clone size: NA; J gene: TRBJ1-6; D gene: TRBD1; CDR3 protein: CASSYGQGARSPLHF; CDR3 DNA: TGTGCCAGCAGTTACGGGCAGGGGGCTAGGTCACCCCTCCACTTT
V gene: TRBV9; clone size: NA; J gene: TRBJ2-7; D gene: NA; CDR3 protein: CASSTSLRDYEQYF; CDR3 DNA: TGTGCCAGCAGCACTAGTCTCCGGGACTACGAGCAGTACTTC
V gene: TRBV9; clone size: once; J gene: TRBJ1-6; D gene: TRBD1; CDR3 protein: CASSVEGQGAPPLHF; CDR3 DNA: TGTGCCAGCAGCGTAGAGGGACAGGGCGCTCCACCCCTCCACTTT
V gene: TRBV5-4; clone size: NA; J gene: TRBJ1-1; D gene: NA; CDR3 protein: CASSLRQGGTEAFF; CDR3 DNA: TGTGCCAGCAGCTTGCGGCAGGGTGGCACTGAAGCTTTCTTT